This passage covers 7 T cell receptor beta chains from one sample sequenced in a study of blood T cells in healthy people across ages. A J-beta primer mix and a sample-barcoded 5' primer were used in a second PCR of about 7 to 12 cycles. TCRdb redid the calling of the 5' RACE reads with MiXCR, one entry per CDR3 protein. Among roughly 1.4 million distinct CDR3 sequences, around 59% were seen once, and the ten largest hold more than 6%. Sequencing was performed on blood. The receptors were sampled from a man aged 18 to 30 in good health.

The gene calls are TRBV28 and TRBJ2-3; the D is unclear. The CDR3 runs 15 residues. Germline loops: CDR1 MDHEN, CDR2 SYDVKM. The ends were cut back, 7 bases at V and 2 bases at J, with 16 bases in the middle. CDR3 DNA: TGTGCCAGCAAAGCCCTCTCTAGAAACACAGATACGCAGTATTTT. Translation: CASKALSRNTDTQYF.

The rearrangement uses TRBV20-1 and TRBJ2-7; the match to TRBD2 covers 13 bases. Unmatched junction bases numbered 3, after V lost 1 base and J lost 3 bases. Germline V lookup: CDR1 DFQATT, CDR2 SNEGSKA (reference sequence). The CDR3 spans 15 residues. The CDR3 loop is CSARARTSGGYEQYF. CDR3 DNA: TGCAGTGCTAGAGCCCGGACTAGCGGGGGCTACGAGCAGTACTTC.

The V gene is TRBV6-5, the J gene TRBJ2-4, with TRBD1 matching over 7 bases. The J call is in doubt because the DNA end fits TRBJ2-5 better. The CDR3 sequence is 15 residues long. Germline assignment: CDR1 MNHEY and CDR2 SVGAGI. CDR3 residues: CASSRTDRDQETQYF. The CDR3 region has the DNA TGTGCCAGCAGCCGAACAGACAGGGATCAAGAGACCCAGTACTTC.

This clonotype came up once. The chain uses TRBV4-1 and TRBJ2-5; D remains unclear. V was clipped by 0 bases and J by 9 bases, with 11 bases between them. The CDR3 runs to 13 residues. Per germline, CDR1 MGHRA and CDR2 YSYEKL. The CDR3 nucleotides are TGCGCCAGCAGCCAAGATAATAGATCTCCCCAGTACTTC. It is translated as CASSQDNRSPQYF.

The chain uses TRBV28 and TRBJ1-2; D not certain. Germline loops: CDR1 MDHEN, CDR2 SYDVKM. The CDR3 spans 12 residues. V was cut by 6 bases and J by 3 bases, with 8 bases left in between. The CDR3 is CASSHEYYGYTF. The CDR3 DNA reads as TGTGCCAGCAGCCACGAATACTATGGCTACACCTTC.

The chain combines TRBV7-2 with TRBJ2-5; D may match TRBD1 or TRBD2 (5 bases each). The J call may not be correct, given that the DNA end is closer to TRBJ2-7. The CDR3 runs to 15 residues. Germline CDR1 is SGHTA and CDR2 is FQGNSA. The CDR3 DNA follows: TGTGCCAGCAGCTTAAGTGGGGGTAATCAGTACGAGCAGTACTTC. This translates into CASSLSGGNQYEQYF.

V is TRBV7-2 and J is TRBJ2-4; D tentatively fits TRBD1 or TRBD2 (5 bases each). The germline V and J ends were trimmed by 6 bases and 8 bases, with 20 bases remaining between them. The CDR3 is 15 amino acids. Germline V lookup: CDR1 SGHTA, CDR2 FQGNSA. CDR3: CASSYGTPSRDIQYF. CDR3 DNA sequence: TGTGCCAGCAGTTATGGGACCCCGTCTAGGGACATTCAGTACTTC.